This T cell receptor beta chain came from a study of regulatory T cells in long-lasting Graves disease. Stated time point: persistent/refractory GD, antithyroid drugs over 5 years with positive TRAb. Extracted PBMC RNA gave rise to the TCR library. The CDR3 extends over 14 amino acids. Germline V CDR1 and CDR2: MNHNS, SASEGT. V lost 6 bases, J lost 8 bases, and 9 bases stayed unmatched. iRepertoire HTBI primers and Arm-PCR of CDR3 regions built TCR beta libraries. TCRdb passed the multiplex PCR reads through MiXCR, listing each CDR3 protein once. The table has under 350,000 distinct CDR3 sequences, approximately 20% seen once. This clonotype has more than one count but fewer than ten.

The sequences come from peripheral blood mononuclear cells (PBMCs), collected when the disease was refractory, from a patient treated with antithyroid drugs. The chain combines TRBV6-1 with TRBJ2-4, with TRBD1 matching over 8 bases. This receptor was taken from a female donor with Graves disease. CDR3 amino acids: CASSGRATGDIQYF. The CDR3, as DNA: TGTGCCAGCAGCGGGCGGGCGACAGGGGACATTCAGTACTTC.